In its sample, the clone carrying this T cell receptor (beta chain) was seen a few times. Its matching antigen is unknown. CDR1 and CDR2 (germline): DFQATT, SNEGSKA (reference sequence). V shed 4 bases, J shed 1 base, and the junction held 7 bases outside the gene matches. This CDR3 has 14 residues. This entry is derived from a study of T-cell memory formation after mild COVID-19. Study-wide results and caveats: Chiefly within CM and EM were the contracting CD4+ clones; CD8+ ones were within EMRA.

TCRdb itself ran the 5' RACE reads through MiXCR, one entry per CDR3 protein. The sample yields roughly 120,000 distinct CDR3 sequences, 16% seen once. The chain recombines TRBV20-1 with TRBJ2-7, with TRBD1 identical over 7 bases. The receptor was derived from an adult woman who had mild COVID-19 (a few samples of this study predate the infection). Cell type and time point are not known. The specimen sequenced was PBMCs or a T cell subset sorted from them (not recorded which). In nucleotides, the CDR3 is TGCAGTGCTACGGACAGGCCCGTGTCCTACGAGCAGTACTTC. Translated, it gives CSATDRPVSYEQYF.